The rows below give T cell receptor beta chains drawn from one sample of a study of glioma-infiltrating T cells after dendritic cell vaccination. Repertoires were generated with immunoSEQ multiplex PCR, while TCRdb's copy carries only in-frame clones and drops some. The table includes around 96,000 clones, about 80% detected once. Sequencing used blood, obtained before dendritic cell vaccination. The receptors here all came from a human donor with glioblastoma. Both conserved end residues are part of each CDR3.

>TRBV11-2|TRBJ2-1
CASSRSGRAYNEQFF
>TRBV5-1|TRBJ2-2
CASSQGLLDTGELFF
>TRBV5-1|TRBJ2-3
CASSLGLDSTDTQYF
>TRBV4-1|TRBJ2-7
CASSQEGHHEQYF
>TRBV6-6|TRBJ1-2
CASSGQGSYGYTF
>TRBV7-9|TRBJ1-4
CASSATGVYEKLFF
>TRBV7-9|TRBJ2-1
CASSSRALDPRGEQFF
>TRBV5-1|TRBJ2-3
CASSLGSGGAADTQYF
>TRBV28|TRBJ2-7
CASSPTGTAYEQYF
>TRBV6-5|TRBJ2-5
CATGTSGAQETQYF
>TRBV6-5|TRBJ1-2
CASSYSDRAAYGYTF
>TRBV30|TRBJ1-2
CAWSSNRGYGYTF
>TRBV19|TRBJ1-6
CASSIRVQSPLHF
>TRBV19|TRBJ2-3
CASSRPQGASTDTQYF
>TRBV5-6|TRBJ1-2
CASRDVGDSNGYTF
>TRBV5-1|TRBJ2-2
CASSPVTGTTGELFF